The 23 T cell receptor beta chains below were found in one sample sequenced in a study of graft-versus-host responses after intestinal transplantation. Their specific antigens are unknown. Some clones are missing from TCRdb's copy, which holds only in-frame ones; the method was immunoSEQ multiplex PCR. The table records about 90,000 clones, just under 95% of them present only once. This specimen was unstimulated CD8+ T cells sorted from spleen or lymph node cells, taken before transplant. These receptors all come from a human donor who was the organ donor for an intestinal transplant.

J is TRBJ1-1 and V is TRBV7-6; tentatively, D is TRBD1 (5 bases). CDR1 is SGHVS, CDR2 FNYEAQ, per germline. Between the trimmed V and J ends, which lost 5 bases and 9 bases, there was a span of 22 bases. This CDR3 region has 15 residues. The CDR3 DNA reads TGTGCCAGCAGCCCAACCCTGGGGGGGATGACTCAAGCTTTCTTT. Translating gives CASSPTLGGMTQAFF.

This rearrangement joins TRBV11-2 to TRBJ2-7, with 10 bases fitting TRBD2. V shed 5 bases, J shed 2 bases, and the junction held 3 bases outside the gene matches. Germline lookup yields CDR1 SGHAT and CDR2 FQNNGV. The CDR3 has 14 amino acids. CDR3 DNA sequence: TGTGCCAGCAGCCGAGGACTAGCGGCCTACGAGCAGTACTTC. Protein product: CASSRGLAAYEQYF. The whole variable domain, filled in from reference TRBV11-2 and TRBJ2-7, reads EAGVAQSPRYKIIEKRQSVAFWCNPISGHATLYWYQQILGQGPKLLIQFQNNGVVDDSQLPKDRFSAERLKGVDSTLKIQPAKLEDSAVYLCASSRGLAAYEQYFGPGTRLTVT.

The chain links TRBV19 to TRBJ2-2; D is ambiguous. The germline V and J ends were trimmed by 7 bases and 7 bases, with 16 bases remaining between them. The V gene's germline CDR1 is LNHDA and CDR2 SQIVND (reference sequence). The CDR3 contains 14 residues. The CDR3 sequence is CASKTPDRVGELFF. CDR3 sequence (DNA): TGTGCCAGTAAGACTCCCGATCGGGTCGGGGAGCTGTTTTTT.

The chain has TRBV27 and TRBJ2-7; 9 nucleotides agree with TRBD1. The CDR3 spans 13 residues. Germline CDR1 reads MNHEY; CDR2 reads SMNVEV (reference sequence). With V trimmed by 4 bases and J by 3 bases, 1 base remained unmatched. CDR3 in DNA: TGTGCCAGCAGTTGGGACAGGGACTACGAGCAGTACTTC. Translating gives CASSWDRDYEQYF.

This sequence joins TRBV19 and TRBJ1-1; TRBD1 might be the D (5 bases). CDR1 LNHDA and CDR2 SQIVND come from the germline V gene (reference sequence). Trimming removed 11 bases from V and 3 bases from J, with 16 bases in between. This CDR3 region has 13 residues. CDR3 nucleotides: TGTGCCTCGATTGGGGCCCAAGACACTGAAGCTTTCTTT. Its translation is CASIGAQDTEAFF.

The V call is TRBV5-6, the J call TRBJ2-3, with 9 nucleotides matching TRBD2. The V gene's germline CDR1 is SGHDT and CDR2 YYEEEE. The CDR3 runs to 14 residues. Trimming removed 7 bases from V and 1 base from J; junction bases left unmatched: 4. In DNA, the CDR3 is TGTGCCAGCTCGAGGACTAGCGGCACAGATACGCAGTATTTT. Its protein product is CASSRTSGTDTQYF.

The chain employs TRBV19 and TRBJ2-3; perhaps TRBD2 as D (6 bases). The V end was cut by 7 bases, the J end by 2 bases, with 16 bases between. This CDR3 is 15 amino acids long. Germline CDR1 reads LNHDA; CDR2 reads SQIVND (reference sequence). The CDR3 coding sequence is TGTGCCAGTAACCCGACTAGATCCCTCACAGATACGCAGTATTTT. Translation gives CASNPTRSLTDTQYF.

The chain joins TRBV14 to TRBJ2-7; no definite D call. This CDR3 region has 16 residues. Germline V gene sequence: CDR1 SGHDN, CDR2 FVKESK. Trimming pared 0 bases from V and 5 bases from J, leaving 17 bases between. The CDR3 spells CASSQDPPPGLDEQYF. CDR3 in DNA: TGTGCCAGCAGCCAAGACCCCCCCCCGGGTTTGGACGAGCAGTACTTC.

This clone has only one observation. The chain combines TRBV27 with TRBJ2-2; 11 bases match TRBD1. The V gene's germline CDR1 is MNHEY and CDR2 SMNVEV (reference sequence). With V trimmed by 3 bases and J by 7 bases, 10 bases remained unmatched. The CDR3 extends over 17 amino acids. The CDR3 nucleotides read TGTGCCAGCAGTTTTGGTCCGGGACAGGGGGATTTCGGGGAGCTGTTTTTT. Translating it yields CASSFGPGQGDFGELFF.

This clone appeared a single time. V gene TRBV2 combines with J gene TRBJ2-3, with D uncertain. CDR1 is SNHLY, CDR2 FYNNEI, per germline. CDR3 length: 16 residues. The V end was cut by 1 base, the J end by 2 bases, with 13 bases between. This chain's CDR3 is CASSEEATDNTDTQYF. The CDR3 nucleotides are TGTGCCAGCAGTGAAGAGGCAACAGACAACACAGATACGCAGTATTTT.

CDR3 in DNA: TGTGCCAGCAGCTTAGTAGGACAGGGGGCGGGAGAGACCCAGTACTTC. Translating it yields CASSLVGQGAGETQYF. The chain employs TRBV11-2 and TRBJ2-5; TRBD1 agrees at 11 bases. Looked up from germline, CDR1 is SGHAT and CDR2 is FQNNGV. V shed 1 base and J 4 bases; nucleotides not matched to a gene: 5. This CDR3 region has 16 residues.

The chain uses TRBV7-9 and TRBJ1-1; D is possibly TRBD1 (5 bases). CDR1 SEHNR and CDR2 FQNEAQ come from the germline V gene (reference sequence). The CDR3 loop spans 12 amino acids. V was cut by 4 bases and J by 11 bases, with 14 bases left in between. As DNA, the CDR3 is TGTGCCAGCAGCTCCCCCGGACATCGGGCTTTCTTT. It encodes CASSSPGHRAFF.

The chain is built from TRBV5-1 and TRBJ1-1; 9 bases align to TRBD1. In germline, CDR1 is SGHRS, CDR2 YFSETQ. J lost 4 bases, V lost 9 bases, and 7 bases had no gene match. This CDR3 has 13 amino acids. The CDR3: CATRDREGTEAFF. The DNA of the CDR3 is TGCGCCACTAGGGACAGGGAAGGCACTGAAGCTTTCTTT.

This chain uses TRBV9 with TRBJ1-1; maybe TRBD1 (6 bases). Germline V gives CDR1 SGDLS, CDR2 YYNGEE. CDR3 size: 15 residues. Trimming left V 0 bases short and J 0 bases short, with 9 bases between. CDR3 DNA sequence: TGTGCCAGCAGCGTAGGGGGGCAGCTGAACACTGAAGCTTTCTTT. Protein: CASSVGGQLNTEAFF.

The CDR3 reads CASSRPTSVKPSYEQYF. The DNA of the CDR3 is TGTGCCAGCAGCCGCCCGACTAGCGTCAAACCCTCCTACGAGCAGTACTTC. V is TRBV28 and J is TRBJ2-7; 8 bases align to TRBD2. The ends lost 6 bases at V and 0 bases at J; junction bases unmatched: 13. Germline V gene data show CDR1 as MDHEN and CDR2 as SYDVKM. This CDR3 has 17 residues.

V is TRBV29-1 and J is TRBJ1-2, with D perhaps TRBD1 (5 bases). V lost 6 bases and J 4 bases, leaving 9 bases between the germline ends. CDR3 length: 11 residues. CDR1 is SQVTM, CDR2 ANQGSEA, per germline. The CDR3 protein is CSVATVYGYTF. CDR3 sequence (DNA): TGCAGCGTCGCGACAGTCTATGGCTACACCTTC. Based on the CDR3 plus reference TRBV29-1 and TRBJ1-2, the full variable domain is SAVISQKPSRDICQRGTSLTIQCQVDSQVTMMFWYRQQPGQSLTLIATANQGSEATYESGFVIDKFPISRPNLTFSTLTVSNMSPEDSSIYLCSVATVYGYTFGSGTRLTVV.

The CDR3 bases are TGTGCCAGCAGGATGACAGGGGTCGACGAGCAGTACTTC. Translating it yields CASRMTGVDEQYF. The V call is TRBV5-6, the J call TRBJ2-7, with 8 bases matching TRBD1. CDR1 and CDR2 (germline): SGHDT, YYEEEE. The junction had 6 bases not matched to a gene; V was cut back by 5 bases and J by 5 bases. The CDR3 consists of 13 residues.

This chain joins TRBV7-8 and TRBJ2-3; D is undetermined. The CDR3 covers 14 residues. V was trimmed by 2 bases and J by 0 bases, leaving 6 bases between them. Per the germline V gene, CDR1 is SGHVS and CDR2 is FQNEAQ. The CDR3 spells CASSLYSSTDTQYF. In DNA, the CDR3 is TGTGCCAGCAGCTTATACTCGAGCACAGATACGCAGTATTTT. Based on the CDR3 plus reference TRBV7-8 and TRBJ2-3, the full variable domain is GAGVSQSPRYKVAKRGQDVALRCDPISGHVSLFWYQQALGQGPEFLTYFQNEAQLDKSGLPSDRFFAERPEGSVSTLKIQRTQQEDSAVYLCASSLYSSTDTQYFGPGTRLTVL.

J is TRBJ2-7 and V is TRBV4-1; weak D call: TRBD1 (6 bases). The germline V and J ends were trimmed by 4 bases and 3 bases, with 10 bases remaining between them. Germline V gene lookup returns CDR1 MGHRA and CDR2 YSYEKL. This CDR3 has 13 residues. The CDR3 here is CASSLQQGYEQYF. CDR3 sequence (DNA): TGCGCCAGCAGCCTACAACAGGGCTACGAGCAGTACTTC.

This clone was seen just once. The chain is built from TRBV7-3 and TRBJ1-1; D ambiguous. There are 13 residues in the CDR3. The V end was cut by 4 bases, the J end by 2 bases, with 8 bases between. CDR1 is SGHTA and CDR2 is FQGTGA in the germline V gene. CDR3 DNA: TGTGCCAGCAGCTCGCGGGCTAACACTGAAGCTTTCTTT. Protein product: CASSSRANTEAFF.

The chain recombines TRBV28 with TRBJ2-3; the D is unclear. Trimming took off 6 bases at V and 2 bases at J, with 6 bases between the two ends. This CDR3 has 12 amino acids. Germline V gives CDR1 MDHEN, CDR2 SYDVKM. The CDR3 DNA follows: TGTGCCAGCAGCCCCCACACAGATACGCAGTATTTT. Translated, it gives CASSPHTDTQYF.

The chain recombines TRBV5-4 with TRBJ2-3; 10 bases line up with TRBD1. J gave up 6 bases and V 0 bases, and 4 bases lay outside the gene matches. This CDR3 has 15 residues. From germline, CDR1 is SGHNT and CDR2 YYREEE (reference sequence). CDR3 sequence (DNA): TGTGCCAGCAGCTTGGGACAGGGGGCAGGGGATACGCAGTATTTT. Residues: CASSLGQGAGDTQYF.

V gene TRBV28 combines with J gene TRBJ2-7; TRBD2 agrees at 7 bases. The J segment lost 2 bases and the V segment lost 8 bases, leaving 12 bases of the junction unmatched. This CDR3 has 15 amino acids. Germline V gives CDR1 MDHEN, CDR2 SYDVKM. CDR3 sequence: CASVEGRDGAYEQYF. The CDR3 DNA reads as TGTGCCAGCGTCGAGGGGAGGGACGGAGCCTACGAGCAGTACTTC.